These T cell receptor beta chains were read from a single sample in a study of control samples from healthy donors and cancer patients. The assay was immunoSEQ multiplex PCR, and TCRdb's table has in-frame clones only and misses some. The repertoire has around 190,000 clones, around 89% of them found once; the top ten carry more than 1.3%. Sequenced input: blood. The receptor source for this set is a woman aged 50 to 65 in good health. CDR3s include the opening cysteine and the closing phenylalanine or tryptophan. A D gene is named only where the DNA matches it firmly.

v_call: TRBV5-1; j_call: TRBJ1-2; d_call: TRBD1; cdr3_nt: TGCGCCAGCAGCTTGGCATTCTACGGGACAGGAAGCGGCTACACCTTC; cdr3_aa: CASSLAFYGTGSGYTF
v_call: TRBV6-4; j_call: TRBJ1-3; d_call: -; cdr3_nt: TGTGCCAGCAGTGCGGTAAACACCATATATTTT; cdr3_aa: CASSAVNTIYF
v_call: TRBV2; j_call: TRBJ2-5; d_call: -; cdr3_nt: TGTGCCAGCAGTGCAGGGATCGAAGAGACCCAGTACTTC; cdr3_aa: CASSAGIEETQYF
v_call: TRBV7-3; j_call: TRBJ2-3; d_call: TRBD2; cdr3_nt: TGTGCCAGCAGCCCTGGGGTAGCGGGAGTAGATACGCAGTATTTT; cdr3_aa: CASSPGVAGVDTQYF
v_call: TRBV5-4; j_call: TRBJ2-1; d_call: TRBD2; cdr3_nt: TGTGCCAGCAGCTCTAGCGGGAGGCTTGAGGCGGAGCAGTTCTTC; cdr3_aa: CASSSSGRLEAEQFF
v_call: TRBV27; j_call: TRBJ2-1; d_call: -; cdr3_nt: TGTGCCAGCAGGGGTACCTACAATGAGCAGTTCTTC; cdr3_aa: CASRGTYNEQFF
v_call: TRBV21-1; j_call: TRBJ1-4; d_call: -; cdr3_nt: TGTGCCAGCAGCAAAGGCCCTCTCACCCCGGGGGGGCGGTCTGAAAAACTGTTTTTT; cdr3_aa: CASSKGPLTPGGRSEKLFF
v_call: TRBV7-2; j_call: TRBJ2-5; d_call: -; cdr3_nt: TGTGCCAGCAGCTTAGAGGCTACAGGGACGTACCAAGAGACCCAGTACTTC; cdr3_aa: CASSLEATGTYQETQYF
v_call: TRBV7-2; j_call: TRBJ1-5; d_call: -; cdr3_nt: TGTGCCAGCAGGAACATGGGGAGCAATCAGCCCCAGCATTTT; cdr3_aa: CASRNMGSNQPQHF
v_call: TRBV12-3/TRBV12-4; j_call: TRBJ2-7; d_call: TRBD1; cdr3_nt: TGTGCCAGCCGCCCCCCAGGGGGCTACGAGCAGTACTTC; cdr3_aa: CASRPPGGYEQYF
v_call: TRBV7-2; j_call: TRBJ2-1; d_call: -; cdr3_nt: TGTGCCAGCAGCTTAGCGAGGGAGAACAATGAGCAGTTCTTC; cdr3_aa: CASSLARENNEQFF
v_call: TRBV7-8; j_call: TRBJ1-5; d_call: TRBD1; cdr3_nt: TGTGCCAGCAGCCAGGACAGGAATCAGCCCCAGCATTTT; cdr3_aa: CASSQDRNQPQHF
v_call: TRBV19; j_call: TRBJ2-4; d_call: -; cdr3_nt: TGTGCCAGTAGTTCTCGGGACGGGTCAGGGACCAAAAACATTCAGTACTTC; cdr3_aa: CASSSRDGSGTKNIQYF
v_call: TRBV28; j_call: TRBJ2-6; d_call: TRBD2; cdr3_nt: TGTGCCAGCAGTCTCGCGGGAGCTGGGGCCAACGTCCTGACTTTC; cdr3_aa: CASSLAGAGANVLTF
v_call: TRBV11-3; j_call: TRBJ2-7; d_call: -; cdr3_nt: TGTGCCAGCAGCCAAGGGACAATTTCCTACGAGCAGTACTTC; cdr3_aa: CASSQGTISYEQYF
v_call: TRBV28; j_call: TRBJ1-5; d_call: -; cdr3_nt: TGTGCCAGCATCACCCCTACGGCCCAGCATTTT; cdr3_aa: CASITPTAQHF
v_call: TRBV12-5; j_call: TRBJ1-1; d_call: -; cdr3_nt: TGTGCTAGTAGCCTACAGGGTAACACTGAAGCTTTCTTT; cdr3_aa: CASSLQGNTEAFF
v_call: TRBV28; j_call: TRBJ2-5; d_call: TRBD2; cdr3_nt: TGTGCCAGCAGTCCAATAGGACTAGCGGGCCCCCGGGAGACCCAGTACTTC; cdr3_aa: CASSPIGLAGPRETQYF